This TCR beta chain was found in a study of pediatric ulcerative colitis. Study at large: Disease was pancolitis in about 7 and left-sided in two, histology-confirmed.

Germline values: CDR1 MNHNS, CDR2 SASEGT. The CDR3 spans 13 residues. Between the trimmed V and J ends, which lost 4 bases and 4 bases, there was a span of 8 bases. The rectum was sampled with one to two pinch biopsies at colonoscopy. The diagnostic colonoscopy in ulcerative colitis patients preceded any immunosuppressive treatment. Study conclusions and caveats: Blood-derived T cells may be present in rectal pinch biopsies.

Samples were sequenced at Survey level, maximum 500,000 reads. Some clones are missing from TCRdb's copy, which holds only in-frame ones; the method was immunoSEQ multiplex PCR. The sample has 40,000 to 55,000 clones; about 78% are singletons. On this clone: Antigen specificity is unknown.

The genes are TRBV6-1 and TRBJ1-3; D unresolved. The sequenced material came from gut tissue. This TCR came from a girl between 10 and 17 years old with moderate ulcerative colitis. The CDR3 loop is CASSGTRGNTIYF. The DNA for the CDR3 is TGTGCCAGCAGTGGGACCCGGGGAAACACCATATATTTT.